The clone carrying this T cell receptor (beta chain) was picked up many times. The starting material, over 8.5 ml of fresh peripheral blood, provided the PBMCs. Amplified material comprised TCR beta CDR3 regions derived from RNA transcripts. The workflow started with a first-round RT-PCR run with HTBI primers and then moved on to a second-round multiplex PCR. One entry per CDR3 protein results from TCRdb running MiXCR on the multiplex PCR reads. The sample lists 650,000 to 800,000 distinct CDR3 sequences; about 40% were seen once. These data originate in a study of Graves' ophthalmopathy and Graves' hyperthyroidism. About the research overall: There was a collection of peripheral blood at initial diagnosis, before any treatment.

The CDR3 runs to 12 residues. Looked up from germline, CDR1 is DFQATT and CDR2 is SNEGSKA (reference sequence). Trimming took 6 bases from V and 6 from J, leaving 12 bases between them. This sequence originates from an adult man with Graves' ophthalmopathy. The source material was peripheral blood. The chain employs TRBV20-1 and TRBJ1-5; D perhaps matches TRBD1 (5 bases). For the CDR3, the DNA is TGCAGTGCGGATTCTAGGGGTCAGCCCCAGCATTTT. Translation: CSADSRGQPQHF.